This T cell receptor (beta chain) was recovered during a study of T cell repertoires in aging, cancer and after chemotherapy. Study information: Pre- and post-chemotherapy samples were paired from glioblastoma patients treated with temozolomide-based therapy. Broader study findings: No conclusions about immunological memory after chemotherapy can be drawn from the repertoire data. Loss of evenness, beyond lost richness, contributed to age-related TCR diversity decline in cancer patients. Across the chemotherapy interval, each cancer cohort showed higher median generation probability, suggesting thymic rebound.

The V gene lost 3 bases and the J gene lost 0 bases, with 14 bases spanning the gap. Germline CDR1 LNHNV, CDR2 YYDKDF (reference sequence). The CDR3 consists of 16 residues. TRB rearrangements spanning V, D and J were amplified using mixed TRB-A/B primers. MiXCR, applied by TCRdb to the multiplex PCR reads, yields one record per CDR3 protein. Of about 2,300 distinct CDR3 sequences listed, around a quarter are singletons. With respect to this clonotype: Antigen specificity is unknown.

Amplification of TCR beta used genomic DNA extracted from peripheral blood. The receptor's source is a human donor with a solid tumor. The rearrangement uses TRBV15 and TRBJ1-2, with D tentatively TRBD1 (5 bases). Sample: blood. The CDR3 region has the DNA TGTGCCACCAGCAGCCCGAGACAGTGGACTAACTATGGCTACACCTTC. It specifies CATSSPRQWTNYGYTF.